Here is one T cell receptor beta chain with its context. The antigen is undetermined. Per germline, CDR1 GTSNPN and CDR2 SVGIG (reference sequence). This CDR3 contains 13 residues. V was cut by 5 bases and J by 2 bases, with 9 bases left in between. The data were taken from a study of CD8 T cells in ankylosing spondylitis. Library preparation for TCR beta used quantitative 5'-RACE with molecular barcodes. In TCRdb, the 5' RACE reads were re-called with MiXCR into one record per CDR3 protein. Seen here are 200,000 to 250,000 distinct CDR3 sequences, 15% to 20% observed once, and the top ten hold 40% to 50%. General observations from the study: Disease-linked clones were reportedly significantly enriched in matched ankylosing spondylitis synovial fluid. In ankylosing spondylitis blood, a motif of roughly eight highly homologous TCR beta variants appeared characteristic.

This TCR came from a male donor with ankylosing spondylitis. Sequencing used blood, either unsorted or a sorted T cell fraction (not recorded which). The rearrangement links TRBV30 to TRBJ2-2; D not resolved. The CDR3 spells CAWSMPNTGELFF. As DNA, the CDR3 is TGTGCCTGGTCCATGCCAAACACCGGGGAGCTGTTTTTT.